The clone carrying this TCR beta chain appeared many times. Its antigen is unidentified. This sample stems from a study of T cells in Graves' hyperthyroidism and ophthalmopathy. General observations from the study: Researchers report that a 13 V-J model separated ophthalmopathy from stable hyperthyroidism. Before onset, ophthalmopathy was predicted by the model a median around 6 months earlier. Among thyroid clonotypes expanded above 0.001, most also appeared in blood.

The PBMCs were taken from around 9.1 ml of fresh peripheral blood. Amplification of TCR beta CDR3 regions was performed using RNA transcripts as template. HTBI primers were the set used in a first-round RT-PCR of the TCR CDR3. TCRdb redid the calling of the multiplex PCR reads with MiXCR, one entry per CDR3 protein. The data show around 600,000 distinct CDR3 sequences, roughly 15% seen once. The CDR3 runs to 14 residues. Germline values: CDR1 SGHRS, CDR2 YFSETQ. The junction had 5 bases not matched to a gene; V was cut back by 4 bases and J by 4 bases. The sequence was obtained from a woman between 45 and 60 years old with Graves' ophthalmopathy. Sequencing was done on a sample of blood. The V and J genes are TRBV5-1 and TRBJ2-5, with TRBD1 matching 9 bases. CDR3 coding DNA: TGCGCCAGCAGCGCCGGGACAGGGATAGAGACCCAGTACTTC. It encodes CASSAGTGIETQYF.